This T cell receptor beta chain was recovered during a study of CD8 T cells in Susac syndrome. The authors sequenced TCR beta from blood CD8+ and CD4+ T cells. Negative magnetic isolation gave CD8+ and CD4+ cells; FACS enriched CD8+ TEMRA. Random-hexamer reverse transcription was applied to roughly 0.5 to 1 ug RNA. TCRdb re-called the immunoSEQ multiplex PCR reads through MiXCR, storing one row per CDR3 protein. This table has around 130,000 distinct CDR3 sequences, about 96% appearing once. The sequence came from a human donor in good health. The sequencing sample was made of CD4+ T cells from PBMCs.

Here the CDR3 DNA reads TGTGCCAGCAGCTTAGGCGGCGGGAGGACAGATGAGCAGTTCTTC. Translation gives CASSLGGGRTDEQFF. The V call is TRBV7-6, the J call TRBJ2-1; 8 positions match TRBD2. Trimming removed 1 base from V and 8 bases from J; junction bases left unmatched: 7. The CDR3 contains 15 residues. Germline V gives CDR1 SGHVS, CDR2 FNYEAQ.